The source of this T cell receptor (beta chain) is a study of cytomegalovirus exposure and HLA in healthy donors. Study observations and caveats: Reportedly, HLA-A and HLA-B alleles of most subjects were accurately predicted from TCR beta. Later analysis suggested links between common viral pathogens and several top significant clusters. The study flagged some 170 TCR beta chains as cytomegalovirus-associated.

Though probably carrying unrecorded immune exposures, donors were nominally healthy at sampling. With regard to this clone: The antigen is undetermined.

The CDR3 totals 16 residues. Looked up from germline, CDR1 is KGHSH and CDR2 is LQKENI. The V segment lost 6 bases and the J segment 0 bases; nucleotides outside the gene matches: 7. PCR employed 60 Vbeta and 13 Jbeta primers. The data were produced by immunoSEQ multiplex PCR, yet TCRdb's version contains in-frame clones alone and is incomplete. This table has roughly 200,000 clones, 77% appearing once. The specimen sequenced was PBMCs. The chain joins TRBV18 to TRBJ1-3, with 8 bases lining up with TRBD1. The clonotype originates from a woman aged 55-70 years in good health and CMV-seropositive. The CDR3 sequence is CASSPGTGVSGNTIYF. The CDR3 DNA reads TGTGCCAGCTCCCCCGGGACAGGCGTCTCTGGAAACACCATATATTTT. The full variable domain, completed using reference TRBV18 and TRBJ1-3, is NAGVMQNPRHLVRRRGQEARLRCSPMKGHSHVYWYRQLPEEGLKFMVYLQKENIIDESGMPKERFSAEFPKEGPSILRIQQVVRGDSAAYFCASSPGTGVSGNTIYFGEGSWLTVV.